These 7 T cell receptor beta chains originate from one sample sequenced in a study of T-cell memory formation after mild COVID-19. TCRdb itself ran the 5' RACE reads through MiXCR, one entry per CDR3 protein. The sample has 470,000 or so distinct CDR3 sequences; 20% to 25% are singletons. The material sequenced was PBMCs or a T cell subset sorted from them (not recorded which). The receptor source for this set is an adult woman who had mild COVID-19 (a few samples of this study predate the infection). Cell type and time point are not known.

This clonotype came up a few times. The V call is TRBV12-3 or TRBV12-4, the J call TRBJ2-1; 8 nucleotides align to TRBD1. With V trimmed by 3 bases and J by 2 bases, 0 bases remained unmatched. The CDR3 sequence is 14 residues long. CDR3 coding DNA: TGTGCCAGCAGTTTCAGGGGGCCCTACAATGAGCAGTTCTTC. Translating gives CASSFRGPYNEQFF.

The chain employs TRBV29-1 and TRBJ2-7; unclear D gene. The CDR3 consists of 12 residues. The V end was cut by 5 bases, the J end by 7 bases, with 15 bases between. Per germline, CDR1 SQVTM and CDR2 ANQGSEA. CDR3 sequence reads: CSVRSGEGEQYF. The CDR3 DNA reads TGCAGCGTTCGGAGTGGGGAAGGGGAGCAGTACTTC.

V is TRBV29-1 and J is TRBJ1-2; 7 nucleotides line up with TRBD1. The germline V gene has CDR1 SQVTM and CDR2 ANQGSEA. The CDR3 sequence is 13 residues long. With 0 bases clipped from V and 8 bases from J, the junction kept 6 bases outside the gene matches. This CDR3 is CSVEEEGAQGYTF. The CDR3 region has the DNA TGCAGCGTTGAAGAGGAGGGGGCGCAGGGCTACACCTTC.

This chain uses TRBV25-1 with TRBJ1-5; the D is unclear. The CDR3 runs to 14 residues. Germline assignment: CDR1 MGHDK and CDR2 SYGVNS. V was clipped by 4 bases and J by 0 bases, with 7 bases between them. The CDR3 here is CASSAQSSNQPQHF. The CDR3 DNA reads as TGTGCCAGCAGTGCACAGAGTAGCAATCAGCCCCAGCATTTT.

This clonotype turned up a few times. The chain has TRBV5-6 and TRBJ2-7; 7 bases agree with TRBD1. Germline trimming cut 2 bases from V and 5 bases from J; bases unmatched to any gene: 4. This CDR3 contains 13 residues. Per the germline V gene, CDR1 is SGHDT and CDR2 is YYEEEE. CDR3 coding DNA: TGTGCCAGCAGCTTTCCGACAGGGAACGAGCAGTACTTC. It yields the protein CASSFPTGNEQYF.

This clonotype has only a few counts. CDR3 protein: CASKRDRSGNTIYF. DNA for the CDR3: TGTGCCAGCAAACGGGACCGCTCTGGAAACACCATATATTTT. This chain links TRBV9 with TRBJ1-3, with D possibly matching TRBD1 (5 bases). This CDR3 has 14 residues. Looked up from germline, CDR1 is SGDLS and CDR2 is YYNGEE. V shed 6 bases and J shed 0 bases, with 10 bases lying between them.

A word on this clonotype: A junction boundary mismatches the germline segment, possibly from a read error. The rearrangement joins TRBV24-1 to TRBJ2-2; TRBD2 agrees at 11 bases. The germline gives CDR1 KGHDR, CDR2 SFDVKD. The CDR3 is made up of 21 amino acids. CDR3 DNA: TGTGCCACCAGTGATTTGCGGGGGCTAGCGGGAGGATTACGGAACAACGGGGAGCTGTTTTTT. It is translated as CATSDLRGLAGGLRNNGELFF.